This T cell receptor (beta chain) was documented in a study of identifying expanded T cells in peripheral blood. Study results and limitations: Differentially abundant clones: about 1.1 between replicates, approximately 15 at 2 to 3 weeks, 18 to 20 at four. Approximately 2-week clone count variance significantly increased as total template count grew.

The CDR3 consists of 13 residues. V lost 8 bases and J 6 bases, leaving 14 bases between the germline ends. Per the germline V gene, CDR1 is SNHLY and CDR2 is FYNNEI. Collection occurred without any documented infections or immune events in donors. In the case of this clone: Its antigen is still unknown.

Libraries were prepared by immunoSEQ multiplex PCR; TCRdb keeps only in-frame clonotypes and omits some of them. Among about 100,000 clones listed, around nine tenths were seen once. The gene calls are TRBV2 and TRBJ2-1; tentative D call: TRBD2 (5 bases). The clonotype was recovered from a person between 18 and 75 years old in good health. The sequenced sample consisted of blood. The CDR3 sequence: CASGLDYVNEQFF. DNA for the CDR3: TGTGCCAGCGGTCTAGACTACGTCAATGAGCAGTTCTTC.